This T cell receptor (beta chain) is from a study of control samples from healthy donors and cancer patients. Method: immunoSEQ multiplex PCR; TCRdb's copy keeps in-frame clones and lacks some. The sample includes 150,000 to 200,000 clones, over 80% of them seen just once. With 5 bases clipped from V and 4 bases from J, the junction kept 6 bases outside the gene matches. Germline CDR1 reads SGHNT; CDR2 reads YYREEE (reference sequence). The CDR3 length is 14 residues. Sequences were obtained from blood. This TCR came from a man aged 18 to 30 in good health. This rearrangement joins TRBV5-4 to TRBJ2-5, with TRBD1 matching 9 bases. The DNA for the CDR3 is TGTGCCAGCAGTCACGAGACAGGGGGAGAGACCCAGTACTTC. This gives the protein CASSHETGGETQYF.